The 15 T cell receptor beta chains presented below share a single source sample, sequenced in a study of a mutant IDH1 vaccine in newly diagnosed glioma. Clones were read by immunoSEQ multiplex PCR, and TCRdb kept only the in-frame ones, dropping some. The sample holds approximately 82,000 clones, 85% seen once. Their antigen targets remain unknown. The time point denotes: week 23, last vaccination. What each vaccine dose contained was 300 ug of mutant IDH1 20-mer peptide, accompanied by topical imiquimod. Source: PBMCs, taken from a glioma patient whose treatment included an IDH1 peptide vaccine. These receptor sequences come from a man in his thirties or forties with glioma. Some clones in this sample may be carry-over from other donors' samples.

The chain employs TRBV10-3 and TRBJ2-6, with D tentatively TRBD1 (6 bases). This CDR3 has 19 residues. The V end was cut by 3 bases, the J end by 2 bases, with 20 bases between. Germline V gives CDR1 ENHRY, CDR2 SYGVKD. The DNA for the CDR3 is TGTGCCATCAGTGAAAGTGTGAACAGGGTGTTTACTGGGGCCAACGTCCTGACTTTC. Its protein product is CAISESVNRVFTGANVLTF.

This clone was recorded a few times. The V call is TRBV7-9, the J call TRBJ2-5, with D uncertain. Germline V gene lookup returns CDR1 SEHNR and CDR2 FQNEAQ (reference sequence). There are 13 residues in the CDR3. Between the trimmed V and J ends, which lost 3 bases and 3 bases, there was a span of 8 bases. The CDR3 is CASSLPVEETQYF. The CDR3 DNA reads as TGTGCCAGCAGCTTGCCGGTCGAAGAGACCCAGTACTTC.

This clone was detected once. V gene TRBV19 combines with J gene TRBJ2-7; D unclear. Germline CDR1 LNHDA, CDR2 SQIVND (reference sequence). Trimming took off 3 bases at V and 6 bases at J, with 12 bases between the two ends. The CDR3 extends over 13 amino acids. DNA of the CDR3: TGTGCCAGTAGTATGTCTCCCCTACGCGAGCAGTACTTC. Its translation is CASSMSPLREQYF.

The chain employs TRBV7-9 and TRBJ2-7; 7 bases are shared with TRBD2. The V segment lost 1 base and the J segment 5 bases; nucleotides outside the gene matches: 8. The CDR3 spans 15 residues. Germline CDR1 is SEHNR and CDR2 is FQNEAQ (reference sequence). The CDR3 protein is CASSLEPSGGNEQYF. CDR3 nucleotide sequence: TGTGCCAGCAGCTTAGAGCCTAGCGGAGGAAACGAGCAGTACTTC. The complete variable domain, with remaining parts taken from reference TRBV7-9 and TRBJ2-7, reads DTGVSQNPRHKITKRGQNVTFRCDPISEHNRLYWYRQTLGQGPEFLTYFQNEAQLEKSRLLSDRFSAERPKGSFSTLEIQRTEQGDSAMYLCASSLEPSGGNEQYFGPGTRLTVT.

The chain joins TRBV19 to TRBJ2-2, with D possibly being TRBD1 (6 bases). CDR1 and CDR2 from the germline V gene are LNHDA and SQIVND (reference sequence). This CDR3 is built from 15 residues. V dropped 4 bases and J dropped 1 base, with 10 bases sitting between them. The CDR3, as DNA: TGTGCCAGTAGTACAAGGGGACAGAACACCGGGGAGCTGTTTTTT. It codes for CASSTRGQNTGELFF.

The rearrangement uses TRBV28 and TRBJ1-5; a weak D match, TRBD1 (6 bases). The CDR3 loop spans 15 amino acids. With 7 bases removed from V and 9 bases from J, the gap between germline ends came to 22 bases. Germline values: CDR1 MDHEN, CDR2 SYDVKM. The CDR3 here is CASILTSAGGSPQHF. The CDR3 nucleotides are TGTGCCAGCATTCTTACATCAGCCGGGGGCTCGCCCCAGCATTTT.

V is TRBV5-4 and J is TRBJ2-7, with D possibly TRBD1 on 6 matching bases. This CDR3 region has 16 residues. Germline V gives CDR1 SGHNT, CDR2 YYREEE (reference sequence). The V end lost 0 bases, the J end lost 0 bases, and 13 bases lay between the germline ends. The DNA for the CDR3 is TGTGCCAGCAGCTTGGGAGGGGACACGAGCTCCTACGAGCAGTACTTC. Translating it yields CASSLGGDTSSYEQYF.

V usage is TRBV10-3 and J usage is TRBJ2-2, with TRBD2 matching over 8 bases. This CDR3 has 16 residues. V shed 0 bases and J 5 bases; nucleotides not matched to a gene: 5. CDR1 is ENHRY and CDR2 is SYGVKD in the germline V gene. As DNA, the CDR3 is TGTGCCATCAGTGAGTCGGCCGGGGGGGCAACCGGGGAGCTGTTTTTT. Amino acids: CAISESAGGATGELFF.

The chain carries TRBV9 and TRBJ2-1; D is ambiguous. The germline CDR1 and CDR2 sequences are SGDLS and YYNGEE. The CDR3 is 16 residues long. Trimming removed 0 bases from V and 5 bases from J, with 15 bases in between. The CDR3 DNA reads as TGTGCCAGCAGCGTAGCTCCGATCCCTCCTCACAATGAGCAGTTCTTC. Translating gives CASSVAPIPPHNEQFF.

As DNA, the CDR3 is TGTGCCAGCACCCCACCCCGCGGGACCCAGTACTTC. Protein product: CASTPPRGTQYF. The genes are TRBV28 and TRBJ2-5; D remains ambiguous. Germline V gene sequence: CDR1 MDHEN, CDR2 SYDVKM. With 7 bases removed from V and 7 bases from J, the gap between germline ends came to 13 bases. CDR3 size: 12 residues. Variable domain in full (rest from reference TRBV28 and TRBJ2-5): DVKVTQSSRYLVKRTGEKVFLECVQDMDHENMFWYRQDPGLGLRLIYFSYDVKMKEKGDIPEGYSVSREKKERFSLILESASTNQTSMYLCASTPPRGTQYFGPGTRLLVL.

The chain uses TRBV7-9 and TRBJ1-2; TRBD1 matches 9 bases. The CDR3 sequence is 14 residues long. Germline V gene data show CDR1 as SEHNR and CDR2 as FQNEAQ (reference sequence). V shed 4 bases and J 2 bases; nucleotides not matched to a gene: 2. As DNA, the CDR3 is TGTGCCAGCAGCTCCGGACAGGGGAACTATGGCTACACCTTC. This codes for CASSSGQGNYGYTF.

This chain joins TRBV21-1 and TRBJ2-1; the table's TRBD2 call for D was not verified on the DNA. TRBV21-1 is annotated as a pseudogene. The CDR3 sequence is 16 residues long. CDR3 protein: CASSKVPSGRRGEQFF. The DNA of the CDR3 is TGTGCCAGCAGCAAAGTTCCTAGCGGGAGGAGAGGTGAGCAGTTCTTC.

The J gene is TRBJ2-1, the V gene TRBV5-1, with D perhaps matching TRBD1 or TRBD2 (5 bases each). The V and J ends lost 0 bases and 5 bases respectively, with 12 bases between them. Germline CDR1 SGHRS, CDR2 YFSETQ. CDR3 length equals 15 residues. The CDR3 nucleotides read TGCGCCAGCAGCTTGGCCGGGACGGTACACAATGAGCAGTTCTTC. Its protein is CASSLAGTVHNEQFF.

This clone has just one count. V is TRBV28 and J is TRBJ2-5, with 7 nucleotides matching TRBD1. The CDR3 loop spans 15 amino acids. V gave up 7 bases and J gave up 5 bases; unmatched junction bases: 13. Germline V gene lookup returns CDR1 MDHEN and CDR2 SYDVKM. CDR3: CASKADRDGEETQYF. The CDR3 bases are TGTGCCAGCAAAGCAGACAGGGATGGGGAGGAGACCCAGTACTTC.

The J gene is TRBJ2-2, the V gene TRBV11-3, with 8 bases matching TRBD1. The CDR3 sequence is 15 residues long. V was pared by 5 bases and J by 5 bases, with 7 bases of the junction left unmatched. Germline V CDR1 and CDR2: SGHNT, YENEEA. This CDR3 reads CASSERTGQTGELFF. The DNA of the CDR3 is TGTGCCAGCAGCGAACGGACAGGGCAAACCGGGGAGCTGTTTTTT.